This entry lists 24 T cell receptor beta chains sequenced from one sample in a study of T cells of healthy individuals. One entry per CDR3 protein results from TCRdb running MiXCR on the 5' RACE reads. The top ten hold 9.2% of the sample, which has about 41,000 distinct CDR3 sequences, approximately 4.5% seen once. The receptors were sampled from a human donor in good health.

This clonotype was seen a handful of times. This sequence joins TRBV20-1 and TRBJ2-5; D is unresolved. Per the germline V gene, CDR1 is DFQATT and CDR2 is SNEGSKA (reference sequence). The CDR3 consists of 13 residues. V was cut by 6 bases and J by 2 bases, with 13 bases left in between. This CDR3 is CSALVKPQETQYF. In nucleotides, the CDR3 is TGCAGTGCATTAGTTAAGCCTCAAGAGACCCAGTACTTC.

Concerning this clonotype itself: A single base separates this from a much larger clone, so it may be a read error. The chain couples TRBV27 to TRBJ2-3; tentatively, D is TRBD2 (6 bases). The CDR3 has 14 amino acids. In germline, CDR1 is MNHEY, CDR2 SMNVEV (reference sequence). The CDR3 DNA sequence: TGTGCCAGCCGCCCCTTGTCTAGGAGGGATACGCGGTATTTT. This encodes CASRPLSRRDTRYF.

In this sample, this clonotype turned up many times. The chain couples TRBV2 to TRBJ2-1; D is perhaps TRBD2 (5 bases). This CDR3 contains 12 residues. V gave up 6 bases and J gave up 6 bases, with 9 bases separating them. Germline assignment: CDR1 SNHLY and CDR2 FYNNEI. CDR3: CASSGSGNEQFF. The CDR3 DNA follows: TGTGCCAGCAGCGGCAGCGGCAATGAGCAGTTCTTC.

Many counts were recorded for this clonotype. The chain links TRBV5-8 to TRBJ1-1; D remains unclear. Germline V gives CDR1 SGHTS, CDR2 YDEGEE. V was clipped by 3 bases and J by 4 bases, with 13 bases between them. The CDR3 totals 14 residues. In DNA form, the CDR3 reads TGTGCCAGCAGCTGGAGCTATGGAGGCACTGAAGCTTTCTTT. The encoded protein is CASSWSYGGTEAFF. The full variable domain, completed using reference TRBV5-8 and TRBJ1-1, is EAGVTQSPTHLIKTRGQQATLRCSPISGHTSVYWYQQALGLGLQFLLWYDEGEERNRGNFPPRFSGRQFPNYSSELNVNALELEDSALYLCASSWSYGGTEAFFGQGTRLTVV.

This clonotype has a count of ten or more. The chain links TRBV2 to TRBJ2-2; maybe TRBD1 (6 bases). CDR1 and CDR2 (germline): SNHLY, FYNNEI. V was clipped by 8 bases and J by 0 bases, with 10 bases between them. The CDR3 loop spans 14 amino acids. The CDR3 bases are TGTGCCAGCCGTAGGGACACGAACACCGGGGAGCTGTTTTTT. It yields the protein CASRRDTNTGELFF.

This clonotype has at least ten counts. V usage is TRBV7-3 and J usage is TRBJ2-5; D possibly matches TRBD1 or TRBD2 (5 bases each). Germline V gives CDR1 SGHTA, CDR2 FQGTGA. This CDR3 is 14 amino acids long. The V and J ends lost 1 base and 6 bases respectively, with 12 bases between them. CDR3 bases: TGTGCCAGCAGCTTAAACCCCGGGACCCAGACCCAGTACTTC. Its protein product is CASSLNPGTQTQYF.

This clonotype has at least ten counts. V and J are TRBV7-8 and TRBJ2-6; D may correspond to TRBD1 or TRBD2 (7 bases each). V was trimmed by 5 bases and J by 2 bases, leaving 19 bases between them. Per germline, CDR1 SGHVS and CDR2 FQNEAQ. The CDR3 sequence is 18 residues long. The CDR3 spells CASSPRARGGAGANVLTF. The CDR3 bases are TGTGCCAGCAGCCCTCGGGCCAGGGGGGGGGCTGGGGCCAACGTCCTGACTTTC.

A note on this clonotype: A much larger clone lies a single base off, so this may be a read error. Because it lacks the conserved phenylalanine or tryptophan at the end, this CDR3 is likely a read error. The chain links TRBV15 to TRBJ2-7; the match to TRBD2 covers 7 bases. The germline V gene encodes CDR1 LNHNV and CDR2 YYDKDF (reference sequence). The V and J ends lost 4 bases and 6 bases, in that order; junction bases with no gene match: 12. The CDR3 runs to 15 residues. The CDR3 reads CATSTLGRELPEQYL. CDR3 coding DNA: TGTGCCACCAGCACTCTAGGGCGGGAGCTCCCCGAGCAGTACTTG.

The chain recombines TRBV7-8 with TRBJ2-1, with unresolved D. The CDR3 sequence is 12 residues long. Looked up from germline, CDR1 is SGHVS and CDR2 is FQNEAQ. V shed 1 base and J shed 9 bases, with 7 bases lying between them. The CDR3: CASSLENREQFF. The CDR3 nucleotides read TGTGCCAGCAGCTTAGAAAACCGTGAGCAGTTCTTC. Drawing the rest from reference TRBV7-8 and TRBJ2-1, the complete variable domain is GAGVSQSPRYKVAKRGQDVALRCDPISGHVSLFWYQQALGQGPEFLTYFQNEAQLDKSGLPSDRFFAERPEGSVSTLKIQRTQQEDSAVYLCASSLENREQFFGPGTRLTVL.

There are many counts of this clonotype. The chain has TRBV4-3 and TRBJ2-3, with D tentatively TRBD1 or TRBD2 (6 bases each). CDR3 size: 15 residues. Trimming pared 2 bases from V and 2 bases from J, leaving 11 bases between. Germline CDR1 reads LGHNA; CDR2 reads YSLEER. Here the CDR3 DNA reads TGCGCCAGCAGCCAATCCCCGGGGGCCACAGATACGCAGTATTTT. This encodes CASSQSPGATDTQYF.

This clonotype was picked up a small number of times. J is TRBJ1-1 and V is TRBV10-2; maybe TRBD1 (6 bases). Per germline, CDR1 WSHSY and CDR2 SAAADI. This CDR3 has 14 amino acids. Between the trimmed V and J ends, which lost 8 bases and 4 bases, there was a span of 17 bases. CDR3 bases: TGCGCCAGCCGGGACACTCTAGGGGTCACTGAAGCTTTCTTT. Translating it yields CASRDTLGVTEAFF.

This clonotype was detected many times. The chain joins TRBV6-1 to TRBJ1-3; D gene uncertain. Germline CDR1 is MNHNS and CDR2 is SASEGT. The V end was cut by 8 bases, the J end by 4 bases, with 15 bases between. CDR3 length: 14 residues. The CDR3 reads CASSLGQGGNTIYF. DNA of the CDR3: TGTGCCAGCTCCTTGGGCCAAGGAGGAAACACCATATATTTT.

This clonotype was seen a few times. The chain combines TRBV10-3 with TRBJ1-5; TRBD1 agrees at 9 bases. V gave up 0 bases and J gave up 4 bases; unmatched junction bases: 7. Germline V CDR1 and CDR2: ENHRY, SYGVKD. The CDR3 consists of 17 residues. CDR3 sequence: CAISESLYGTGNQPQHF. DNA of the CDR3: TGTGCCATCAGTGAGTCTCTCTACGGGACAGGGAATCAGCCCCAGCATTTT.

A few counts support this clonotype. The V and J genes are TRBV12-3 or TRBV12-4 and TRBJ1-3; 7 nucleotides align to TRBD1. V shed 5 bases, J shed 10 bases, and the junction held 11 bases outside the gene matches. There are 14 residues in the CDR3. CDR3 in DNA: TGTGCCAGCAGTCCCGGGACAGCCACAACAACCATATATTTT. This codes for CASSPGTATTTIYF.

At least ten counts were recorded for this clonotype. The chain joins TRBV5-1 to TRBJ2-7; no clear D. The V gene's germline CDR1 is SGHRS and CDR2 YFSETQ. The CDR3 has 17 residues. Between the trimmed V and J ends, which lost 0 bases and 5 bases, there was a span of 21 bases. The CDR3 region has the DNA TGCGCCAGCAGCTTGGCCAGTGGCCGTTCAGTGGTCAACGAGCAGTACTTC. This translates into CASSLASGRSVVNEQYF. Complete variable domain (other parts from reference TRBV5-1 and TRBJ2-7): KAGVTQTPRYLIKTRGQQVTLSCSPISGHRSVSWYQQTPGQGLQFLFEYFSETQRNKGNFPGRFSGRQFSNSRSEMNVSTLELGDSALYLCASSLASGRSVVNEQYFGPGTRLTVT.

In this sample, this clonotype turned up many times. V is TRBV28 and J is TRBJ2-6, with D possibly being TRBD1 (5 bases). This CDR3 is 15 amino acids long. The V gene lost 10 bases and the J gene lost 0 bases, with 13 bases spanning the gap. Germline assignment: CDR1 MDHEN and CDR2 SYDVKM. In DNA, the CDR3 is TGTGCCATCCAGGGCGCCAGCTCTGGGGCCAACGTCCTGACTTTC. It yields the protein CAIQGASSGANVLTF.

This clonotype showed up just a few times. The chain links TRBV13 to TRBJ2-1; no firm D call. V dropped 6 bases and J dropped 3 bases, with 12 bases sitting between them. The germline V gene has CDR1 PRHDT and CDR2 FYEKMQ (reference sequence). The CDR3 extends over 14 amino acids. The CDR3 loop is CASSPLFNYNEQFF. CDR3 nucleotides: TGTGCCAGCAGTCCACTCTTCAACTACAATGAGCAGTTCTTC.

This clonotype was found many times. The chain recombines TRBV7-3 with TRBJ1-1; TRBD1 might be the D (6 bases). The CDR3 consists of 19 residues. Trimming removed 4 bases at V and 1 base at J, with 25 bases between. In germline, CDR1 is SGHTA, CDR2 FQGTGA. In DNA form, the CDR3 reads TGTGCCAGCAGCTCCTCCCCCCGGCTCTGGGGACACCAGAACACTGAAGCTTTCTTT. It is translated as CASSSSPRLWGHQNTEAFF.

This clonotype has a count of ten or more. This sequence joins TRBV6-5 and TRBJ2-7; 8 nucleotides agree with TRBD2. The V gene end was trimmed by 5 bases and the J gene end by 5 bases; junction bases not matched to a gene: 8. The CDR3 runs 14 residues. The V gene's germline CDR1 is MNHEY and CDR2 SVGAGI. CDR3 sequence reads: CASSKAGVSNEQYF. In DNA, the CDR3 is TGTGCCAGCAGTAAAGCGGGGGTTTCCAACGAGCAGTACTTC.

In this sample, this clonotype turned up many times. The chain recombines TRBV29-1 with TRBJ1-1; no firm D call. The germline V gene has CDR1 SQVTM and CDR2 ANQGSEA. This CDR3 has 13 residues. Trimming left V 2 bases short and J 1 base short, with 8 bases between. The CDR3 DNA reads TGCAGCGTTGAATCCTCGGGGAACACTGAAGCTTTCTTT. Residues: CSVESSGNTEAFF.

This clonotype was seen ten or more times. The chain carries TRBV20-1 and TRBJ2-1; TRBD2 agrees at 11 bases. CDR3 length equals 16 residues. Germline V gene lookup returns CDR1 DFQATT and CDR2 SNEGSKA (reference sequence). After removal of 6 bases from V and 5 bases from J, the junction contained 12 bases not matched to a gene. The CDR3 here is CSAQTVAGGVDNEQFF. In DNA form, the CDR3 reads TGCAGTGCCCAGACGGTAGCGGGGGGGGTAGACAATGAGCAGTTCTTC.

The sample holds a few counts of this clonotype. This chain uses TRBV2 with TRBJ2-3; perhaps TRBD1 as D (6 bases). Per germline, CDR1 SNHLY and CDR2 FYNNEI. V was clipped by 1 base and J by 1 base, with 12 bases between them. The CDR3 has 16 residues. CDR3 DNA: TGTGCCAGCAGTGAAGGGACAGCGAGAGGCACAGATACGCAGTATTTT. Its translation is CASSEGTARGTDTQYF.

This clonotype was recorded many times. V usage is TRBV9 and J usage is TRBJ2-1, with TRBD2 matching 10 bases. The germline CDR1 and CDR2 sequences are SGDLS and YYNGEE. The CDR3 extends over 16 amino acids. V shed 4 bases and J 7 bases; nucleotides not matched to a gene: 11. CDR3 bases: TGTGCCAGCAGCTCCCAAGGGGGACTAGCGACAAATGAGCAGTTCTTC. This sequence encodes CASSSQGGLATNEQFF.

This clonotype was found many times. The junction departs from the called germline gene at one end, perhaps through a read error. V gene TRBV7-9 combines with J gene TRBJ1-1; tentatively, D is TRBD1 (5 bases). This CDR3 is built from 10 residues. The germline CDR1 and CDR2 sequences are SEHNR and FQNEAQ (reference sequence). CDR3 sequence reads: CASSLTDRQF. CDR3 bases: TGTGCCAGCAGCTTGACCGACAGACAGTTT.